This T cell receptor (beta chain) was recorded in a study of siplizumab effects on memory and regulatory T cells. Overall study findings and caveats: The study did not confirm that proliferating Tregs from siplizumab cultures were suppressive. Among mappable alloreactive CD4+ clones, the Treg-derived fraction averaged around 69% with siplizumab versus 25% to 30% in controls.

Clones were sequenced by immunoSEQ multiplex PCR, and TCRdb holds only the in-frame ones, with some missing. The sample comprises 70,000 to 95,000 clones, 75% to 90% of which are singletons, and roughly 15% rests with the top ten. On this clone itself: The antigen is undetermined.

The V end was cut by 3 bases, the J end by 5 bases, with 17 bases between. The CDR3 loop spans 16 amino acids. The V gene's germline CDR1 is KGHSH and CDR2 LQKENI. The chain has TRBV18 and TRBJ2-1; D remains unclear. Sequenced input: CD4+ T cells sorted from blood. The source of this sequence is a human donor in good health. CDR3 sequence reads: CASSPTGTFQHNEQFF. DNA for the CDR3: TGTGCCAGCTCACCTACTGGCACATTCCAGCACAATGAGCAGTTCTTC.